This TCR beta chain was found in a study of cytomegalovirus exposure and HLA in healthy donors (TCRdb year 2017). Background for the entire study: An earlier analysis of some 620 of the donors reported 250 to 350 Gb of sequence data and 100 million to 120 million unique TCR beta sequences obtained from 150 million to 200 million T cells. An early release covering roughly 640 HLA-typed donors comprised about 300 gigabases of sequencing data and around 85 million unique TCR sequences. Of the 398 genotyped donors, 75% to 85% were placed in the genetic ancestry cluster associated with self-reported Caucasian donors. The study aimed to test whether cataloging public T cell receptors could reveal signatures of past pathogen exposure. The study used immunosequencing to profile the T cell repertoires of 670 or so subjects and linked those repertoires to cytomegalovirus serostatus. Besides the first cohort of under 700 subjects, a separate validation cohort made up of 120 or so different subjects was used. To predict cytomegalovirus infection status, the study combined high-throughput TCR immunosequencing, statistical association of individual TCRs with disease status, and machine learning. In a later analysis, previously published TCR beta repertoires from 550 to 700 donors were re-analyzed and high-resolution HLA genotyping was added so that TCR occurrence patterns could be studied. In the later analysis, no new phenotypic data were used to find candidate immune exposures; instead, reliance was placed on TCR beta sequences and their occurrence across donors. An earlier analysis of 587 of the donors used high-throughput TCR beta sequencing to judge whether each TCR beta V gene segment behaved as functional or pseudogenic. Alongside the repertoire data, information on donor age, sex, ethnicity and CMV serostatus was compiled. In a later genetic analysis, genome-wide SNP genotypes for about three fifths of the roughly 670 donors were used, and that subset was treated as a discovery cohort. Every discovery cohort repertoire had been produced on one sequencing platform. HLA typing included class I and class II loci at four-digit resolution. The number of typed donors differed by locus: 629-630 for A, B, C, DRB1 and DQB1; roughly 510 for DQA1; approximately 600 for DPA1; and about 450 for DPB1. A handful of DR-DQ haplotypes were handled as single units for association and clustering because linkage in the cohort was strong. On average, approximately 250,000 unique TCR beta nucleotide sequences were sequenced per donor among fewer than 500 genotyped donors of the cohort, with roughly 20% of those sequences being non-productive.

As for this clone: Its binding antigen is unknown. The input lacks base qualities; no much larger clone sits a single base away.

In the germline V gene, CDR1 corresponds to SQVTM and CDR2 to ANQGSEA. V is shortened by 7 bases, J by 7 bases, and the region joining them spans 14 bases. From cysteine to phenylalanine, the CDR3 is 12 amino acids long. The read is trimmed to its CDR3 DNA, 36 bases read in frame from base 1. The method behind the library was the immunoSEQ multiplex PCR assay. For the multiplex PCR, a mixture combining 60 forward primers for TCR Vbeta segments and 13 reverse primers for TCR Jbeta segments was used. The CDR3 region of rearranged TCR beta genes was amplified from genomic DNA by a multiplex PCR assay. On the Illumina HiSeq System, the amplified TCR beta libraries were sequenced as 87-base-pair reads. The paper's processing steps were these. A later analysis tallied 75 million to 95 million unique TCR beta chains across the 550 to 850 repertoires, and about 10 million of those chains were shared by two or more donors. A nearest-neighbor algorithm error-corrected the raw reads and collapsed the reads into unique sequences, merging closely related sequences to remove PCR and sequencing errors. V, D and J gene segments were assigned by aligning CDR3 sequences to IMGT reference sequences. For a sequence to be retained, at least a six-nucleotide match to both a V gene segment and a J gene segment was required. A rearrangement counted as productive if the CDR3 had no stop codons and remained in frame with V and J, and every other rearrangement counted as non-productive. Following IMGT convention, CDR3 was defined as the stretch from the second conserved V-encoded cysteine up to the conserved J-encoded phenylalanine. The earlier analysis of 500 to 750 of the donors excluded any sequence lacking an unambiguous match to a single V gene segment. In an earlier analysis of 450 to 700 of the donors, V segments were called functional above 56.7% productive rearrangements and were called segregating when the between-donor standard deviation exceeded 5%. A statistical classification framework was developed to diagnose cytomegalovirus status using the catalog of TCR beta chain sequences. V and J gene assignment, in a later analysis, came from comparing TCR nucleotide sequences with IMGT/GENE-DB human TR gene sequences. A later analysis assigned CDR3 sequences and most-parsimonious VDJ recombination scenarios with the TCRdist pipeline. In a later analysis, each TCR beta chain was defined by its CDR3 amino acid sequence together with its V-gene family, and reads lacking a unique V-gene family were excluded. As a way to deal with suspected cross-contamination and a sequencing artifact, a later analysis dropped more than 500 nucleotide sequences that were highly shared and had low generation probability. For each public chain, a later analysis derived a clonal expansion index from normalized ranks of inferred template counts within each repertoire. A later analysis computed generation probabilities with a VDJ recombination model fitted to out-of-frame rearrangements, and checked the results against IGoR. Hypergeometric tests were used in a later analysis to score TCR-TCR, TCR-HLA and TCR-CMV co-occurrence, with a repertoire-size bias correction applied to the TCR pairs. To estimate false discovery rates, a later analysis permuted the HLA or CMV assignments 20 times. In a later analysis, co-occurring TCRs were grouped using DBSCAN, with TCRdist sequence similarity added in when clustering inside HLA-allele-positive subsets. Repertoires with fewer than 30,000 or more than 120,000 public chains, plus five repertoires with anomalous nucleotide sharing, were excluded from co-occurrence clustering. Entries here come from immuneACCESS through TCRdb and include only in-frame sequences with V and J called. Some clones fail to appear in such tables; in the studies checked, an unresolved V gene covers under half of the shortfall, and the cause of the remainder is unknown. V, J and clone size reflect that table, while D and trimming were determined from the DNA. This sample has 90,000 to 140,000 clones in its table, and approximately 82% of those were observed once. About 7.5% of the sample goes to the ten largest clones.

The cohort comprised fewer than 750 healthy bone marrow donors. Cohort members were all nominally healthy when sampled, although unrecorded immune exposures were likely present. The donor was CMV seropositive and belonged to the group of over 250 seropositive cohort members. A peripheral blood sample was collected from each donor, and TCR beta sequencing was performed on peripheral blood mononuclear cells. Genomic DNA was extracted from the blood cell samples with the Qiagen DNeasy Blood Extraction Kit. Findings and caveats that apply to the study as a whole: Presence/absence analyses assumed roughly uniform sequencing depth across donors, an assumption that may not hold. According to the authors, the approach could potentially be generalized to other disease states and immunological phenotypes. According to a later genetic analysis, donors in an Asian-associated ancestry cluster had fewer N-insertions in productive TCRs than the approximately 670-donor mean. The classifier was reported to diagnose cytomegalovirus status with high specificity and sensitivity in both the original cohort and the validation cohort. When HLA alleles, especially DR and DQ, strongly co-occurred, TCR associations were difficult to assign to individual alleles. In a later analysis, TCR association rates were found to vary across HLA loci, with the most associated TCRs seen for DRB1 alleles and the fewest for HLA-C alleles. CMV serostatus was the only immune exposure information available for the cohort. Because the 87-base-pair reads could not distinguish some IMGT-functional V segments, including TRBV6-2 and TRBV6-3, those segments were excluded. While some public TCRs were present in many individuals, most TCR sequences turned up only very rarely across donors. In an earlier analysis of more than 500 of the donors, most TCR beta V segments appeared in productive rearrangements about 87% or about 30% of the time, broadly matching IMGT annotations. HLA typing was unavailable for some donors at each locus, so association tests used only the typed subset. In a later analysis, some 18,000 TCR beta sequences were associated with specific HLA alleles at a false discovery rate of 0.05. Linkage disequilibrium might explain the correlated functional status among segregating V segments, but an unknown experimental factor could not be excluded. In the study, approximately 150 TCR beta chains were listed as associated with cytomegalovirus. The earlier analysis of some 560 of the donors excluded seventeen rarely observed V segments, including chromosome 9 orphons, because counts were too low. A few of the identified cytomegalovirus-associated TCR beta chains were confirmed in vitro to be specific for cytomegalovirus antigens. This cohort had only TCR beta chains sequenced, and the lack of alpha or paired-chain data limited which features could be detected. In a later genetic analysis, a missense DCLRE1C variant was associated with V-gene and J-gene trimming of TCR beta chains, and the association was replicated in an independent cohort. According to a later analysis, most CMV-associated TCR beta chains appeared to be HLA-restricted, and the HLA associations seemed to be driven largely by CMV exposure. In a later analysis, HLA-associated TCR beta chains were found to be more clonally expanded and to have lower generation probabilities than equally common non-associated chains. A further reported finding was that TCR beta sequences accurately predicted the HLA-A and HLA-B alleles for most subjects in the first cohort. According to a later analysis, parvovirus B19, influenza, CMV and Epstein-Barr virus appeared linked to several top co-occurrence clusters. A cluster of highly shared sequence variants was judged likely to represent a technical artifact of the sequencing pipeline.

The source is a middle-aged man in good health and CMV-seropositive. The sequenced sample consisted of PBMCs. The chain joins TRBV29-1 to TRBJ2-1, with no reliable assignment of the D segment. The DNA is TGCAGCGCCTTCACACCCAAAAATGAGCAGTTCTTC. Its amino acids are CSAFTPKNEQFF.